A single sample is the source of the 20 T cell receptor beta chains below, sequenced in a study of cytomegalovirus exposure and HLA in healthy donors. Primers included in the PCR were 60 Vbeta and 13 Jbeta primers. The assay was immunoSEQ multiplex PCR, and TCRdb's table has in-frame clones only and misses some. The sample includes more than 15,000 clones, roughly 70% of them seen just once. Sequenced sample: PBMCs. The receptors shown here come from a man between 18 and 29 years old in good health and CMV-seronegative.

The J gene is TRBJ2-1, the V gene TRBV29-1; 10 positions match TRBD2. The CDR3 covers 14 residues. Unmatched junction bases numbered 2, after V lost 6 bases and J lost 0 bases. From germline, CDR1 is SQVTM and CDR2 ANQGSEA. CDR3: CSVLAGSSYNEQFF. In DNA form, the CDR3 reads TGCAGCGTACTAGCGGGAAGCTCCTACAATGAGCAGTTCTTC.

This chain links TRBV5-1 with TRBJ2-5, with D possibly TRBD2 on 5 matching bases. In germline, CDR1 is SGHRS, CDR2 YFSETQ. This CDR3 comprises 14 residues. V gave up 0 bases and J gave up 1 base, with 7 bases separating them. CDR3 protein: CASSLVGIQETQYF. DNA of the CDR3: TGCGCCAGCAGCTTGGTCGGGATCCAAGAGACCCAGTACTTC.

V and J are TRBV30 and TRBJ1-1, with D uncertain. Trimming left V 0 bases short and J 7 bases short, with 9 bases between. The germline CDR1 and CDR2 sequences are GTSNPN and SVGIG (reference sequence). This CDR3 spans 12 amino acids. CDR3: CAWSVSYNEAFF. CDR3 DNA sequence: TGTGCCTGGAGTGTATCTTACAATGAAGCTTTCTTT.

The chain joins TRBV12-5 to TRBJ2-1, with 11 bases aligning to TRBD2. The CDR3 length is 18 residues. The V gene end was trimmed by 0 bases and the J gene end by 7 bases; junction bases not matched to a gene: 11. CDR1 LGHNT and CDR2 FRNRAP come from the germline V gene. DNA for the CDR3: TGTGCTAGTGGTTTGGTAGTGGCTAGCGGGGGGCCTGGGAATGAGCAGTTCTTC. Amino acids: CASGLVVASGGPGNEQFF.

The V call is TRBV15, the J call TRBJ1-2; unclear D gene. V shed 0 bases and J shed 2 bases, with 4 bases lying between them. CDR3 length: 13 amino acids. The germline V gene has CDR1 LNHNV and CDR2 YYDKDF (reference sequence). CDR3 nucleotides: TGTGCCACCAGCAGAGACAAAAACTATGGCTACACCTTC. Its protein product is CATSRDKNYGYTF.

The chain carries TRBV6-1 and TRBJ1-5, with D unclear. The CDR3 is 15 amino acids. Germline V gives CDR1 MNHNS, CDR2 SASEGT. The V end lost 2 bases, the J end lost 4 bases, and 12 bases lay between the germline ends. This CDR3 reads CASSERGVRNQPQHF. The CDR3 coding sequence is TGTGCCAGCAGTGAACGGGGTGTCAGAAATCAGCCCCAGCATTTT.

CDR3 sequence reads: CSVEGGQGVDGYTF. CDR3 nucleotide sequence: TGCAGCGTTGAAGGGGGACAGGGGGTTGATGGCTACACCTTC. The chain combines TRBV29-1 with TRBJ1-2; TRBD1 matches 11 bases. The CDR3 is made up of 14 amino acids. V gave up 1 base and J gave up 6 bases; unmatched junction bases: 4. From germline, CDR1 is SQVTM and CDR2 ANQGSEA.

The J gene is TRBJ1-2, the V gene TRBV2; tentative D call: TRBD1 (5 bases). The V and J ends lost 6 bases and 6 bases respectively, with 23 bases between them. This CDR3 comprises 16 residues. Germline V gene lookup returns CDR1 SNHLY and CDR2 FYNNEI. The CDR3 reads CASSGHLGALMDGYTF. In DNA form, the CDR3 reads TGTGCCAGCAGCGGACACTTAGGGGCCCTCATGGATGGCTACACCTTC.

The rearrangement joins TRBV30 to TRBJ2-1; TRBD2 matches at 15 bases. The trim removed 6 bases at V and 7 bases at J, leaving 13 bases unmatched. Germline assignment: CDR1 GTSNPN and CDR2 SVGIG (reference sequence). This CDR3 has 17 residues. This chain's CDR3 is CACNTAGLAGGKNEQFF. The CDR3 DNA reads as TGTGCCTGTAACACAGCAGGACTAGCGGGGGGGAAGAATGAGCAGTTCTTC.

The genes are TRBV5-1 and TRBJ1-1; TRBD1 is a possible D gene (5 bases). This CDR3 contains 16 residues. The germline CDR1 and CDR2 sequences are SGHRS and YFSETQ. V lost 4 bases and J lost 1, with 17 bases in between. The CDR3 region has the DNA TGCGCCAGCAGCCCTGGGACGGGAGTAACGAACACTGAAGCTTTCTTT. Its translation: CASSPGTGVTNTEAFF. The full variable domain, with the rest looked up from reference TRBV5-1 and TRBJ1-1, is KAGVTQTPRYLIKTRGQQVTLSCSPISGHRSVSWYQQTPGQGLQFLFEYFSETQRNKGNFPGRFSGRQFSNSRSEMNVSTLELGDSALYLCASSPGTGVTNTEAFFGQGTRLTVV.

The chain combines TRBV5-4 with TRBJ2-5; possible D gene TRBD1, 6 bases. CDR3 length: 13 residues. Per the germline V gene, CDR1 is SGHNT and CDR2 is YYREEE (reference sequence). The V end lost 5 bases, the J end lost 3 bases, and 11 bases lay between the germline ends. CDR3 loop: CASRSRGEETQYF. CDR3 DNA sequence: TGTGCCAGCAGATCCAGGGGAGAAGAGACCCAGTACTTC.

This rearrangement joins TRBV5-1 to TRBJ2-1; TRBD1 is a possible D gene (5 bases). In germline, CDR1 is SGHRS, CDR2 YFSETQ. This CDR3 comprises 12 residues. V dropped 2 bases and J dropped 7 bases, with 7 bases sitting between them. CDR3 amino acids: CASSFQGNEQFF. The CDR3 nucleotides read TGCGCCAGCAGCTTCCAGGGTAATGAGCAGTTCTTC.

The chain couples TRBV29-1 to TRBJ1-1; TRBD1 is a possible D gene (6 bases). The V end lost 6 bases, the J end lost 1 base, and 12 bases lay between the germline ends. The CDR3 length is 13 residues. Germline V gene data show CDR1 as SQVTM and CDR2 as ANQGSEA. This chain's CDR3 is CSVTTGRNTEAFF. The CDR3, as DNA: TGCAGCGTGACCACAGGGCGGAACACTGAAGCTTTCTTT.

J is TRBJ2-3 and V is TRBV30; perhaps TRBD2 as D (6 bases). CDR3 length: 15 residues. The V end was cut by 2 bases, the J end by 4 bases, with 16 bases between. Germline loops: CDR1 GTSNPN, CDR2 SVGIG (reference sequence). CDR3 sequence: CAWSSTGLQADTQYF. The CDR3 nucleotides are TGTGCCTGGAGTTCCACGGGACTGCAGGCAGATACGCAGTATTTT.

CDR3 coding DNA: TGCAGCATCCTAGGAGATGGGTACGAGCAGTACTTC. As protein: CSILGDGYEQYF. The J gene is TRBJ2-7, the V gene TRBV29-1; D gene ambiguous. This CDR3 region has 12 residues. Per germline, CDR1 SQVTM and CDR2 ANQGSEA. The V end was cut by 8 bases, the J end by 4 bases, with 15 bases between.

The sample holds a few counts of this clone. The V call is TRBV2, the J call TRBJ1-1; possibly TRBD1 for D (5 bases). The CDR3 is 13 amino acids. Deletions cut 4 bases from V and 1 base from J, with 7 bases between. Germline CDR1 and CDR2: SNHLY and FYNNEI. CDR3 in amino acids: CASSVRGNTEAFF. The CDR3 DNA reads as TGTGCCAGCAGTGTAAGGGGGAACACTGAAGCTTTCTTT.

The J gene is TRBJ2-6, the V gene TRBV5-6; no definite D call. Between the trimmed V and J ends, which lost 2 bases and 4 bases, there was a span of 4 bases. The CDR3 contains 13 residues. CDR1 is SGHDT and CDR2 is YYEEEE in the germline V gene. The CDR3 region is CASSFSGANVLTF. As DNA, the CDR3 is TGTGCCAGCAGCTTCTCCGGGGCCAACGTCCTGACTTTC.

V usage is TRBV29-1 and J usage is TRBJ2-5; 9 nucleotides align to TRBD1. The CDR3 has 15 residues. V dropped 8 bases and J dropped 1; count of bases not matched to a gene: 11. Germline V gene data show CDR1 as SQVTM and CDR2 as ANQGSEA. The CDR3: CSRTKTGGSQETQYF. CDR3 nucleotide sequence: TGCAGCCGAACTAAGACAGGGGGTTCCCAAGAGACCCAGTACTTC.

The chain joins TRBV5-4 to TRBJ1-2, with 7 positions matching TRBD1. The CDR3 contains 18 residues. Germline-derived CDR1 and CDR2 are SGHNT and YYREEE (reference sequence). J gave up 8 bases and V 4 bases, and 23 bases lay outside the gene matches. CDR3 DNA sequence: TGTGCCAGCAGCGTCGGGGGGGCAGGTGGACAGGCCCTATACGGCTACACCTTC. Amino acid sequence: CASSVGGAGGQALYGYTF.

The chain is built from TRBV5-6 and TRBJ2-7; a possible D gene is TRBD2 (6 bases). Trimming cost V 0 bases and J 7 bases, with 11 bases left between them. The CDR3 is made up of 13 amino acids. CDR1 is SGHDT and CDR2 is YYEEEE in the germline V gene. The CDR3 DNA sequence: TGTGCCAGCAGCTTGGTGGGGACTCAGGAGCAGTACTTC. Translating it yields CASSLVGTQEQYF.